This is a list of T cell receptor beta chains from one sample in a study of control samples from healthy donors and cancer patients. The assay was immunoSEQ multiplex PCR, and TCRdb's table has in-frame clones only and misses some. The profile shows approximately 150,000 clones, approximately 94% of them singletons. Material: blood. These receptors were obtained from a man in his forties in good health. Each CDR3 is given with its conserved first and last residue. A D gene is named only where the DNA matches it firmly. Not all rows give a size; the values are once, few, many and, for expanded clones, a class.

>NA|TRBJ1-5|NA|TRBV7-8
CASSLGAALQPQHF
TGTGCCAGCAGCTTAGGGGCAGCGTTGCAGCCCCAGCATTTT
>NA|TRBJ2-3|NA|TRBV24-1
CATSDYSRVQGVYTDTQYF
TGTGCCACCAGTGATTACTCCCGGGTCCAGGGCGTATACACAGATACGCAGTATTTT
>NA|TRBJ1-2|NA|TRBV28
CASSPPRHYGYTF
TGTGCCAGCAGTCCACCTCGACACTATGGCTACACCTTC
>NA|TRBJ2-1|TRBD1|TRBV25-1
CASSDPTGGAYNEQFF
TGTGCCAGCAGTGATCCTACAGGGGGTGCCTACAATGAGCAGTTCTTC
>NA|TRBJ2-7|TRBD1|TRBV27
CASSMTGGYEQYF
TGTGCCAGCAGTATGACAGGGGGTTACGAGCAGTACTTC
>NA|TRBJ2-7|NA|TRBV6-1
CASSEPLEQYF
TGTGCCAGCAGTGAACCTCTCGAGCAGTACTTC
>NA|TRBJ1-1|NA|TRBV5-1
CASSLGTPGGGSTEAFF
TGCGCCAGCAGCTTGGGCACACCGGGGGGAGGGAGCACTGAAGCTTTCTTT
>NA|TRBJ2-7|TRBD1|TRBV18
CASSPMGQANYEQYF
TGTGCCAGCTCACCTATGGGACAGGCCAACTACGAGCAGTACTTC
>NA|TRBJ2-5|TRBD1|TRBV7-2
CASSSPGTGGQETQYF
TGTGCCAGCAGCTCGCCCGGGACAGGGGGACAAGAGACCCAGTACTTC
>NA|TRBJ2-2|NA|TRBV5-1
CASSFGGTSDTGELFF
TGCGCCAGCAGCTTCGGAGGCACATCGGACACCGGGGAGCTGTTTTTT
>NA|TRBJ2-7|NA|TRBV6-4
CASGEVSYEQYF
TGTGCCAGCGGGGAAGTCTCCTACGAGCAGTACTTC
>NA|TRBJ1-3|TRBD1|TRBV28
CATATGAGNTIYF
TGTGCCACCGCGACAGGGGCTGGAAACACCATATATTTT
>NA|TRBJ2-2|NA|TRBV7-7
CASSLGSGNTGELFF
TGTGCTAGCAGCTTAGGTAGCGGGAACACCGGGGAGCTGTTTTTT
>NA|TRBJ2-7|NA|TRBV18
CASSPSSYEQYF
TGTGCCAGCTCCCCTAGCTCCTACGAGCAGTACTTC
>NA|TRBJ1-4|NA|TRBV6-1
CASSERGGGNEKLFF
TGTGCCAGCAGTGAAAGGGGAGGCGGAAATGAAAAACTGTTTTTT
>once|TRBJ1-5|NA|TRBV10-3
CAISEVGQESWPQHF
TGTGCCATCAGTGAGGTCGGACAAGAATCTTGGCCCCAGCATTTT
>NA|TRBJ2-1|TRBD2|TRBV9
CASSPRGTSGSFYNEQFF
TGTGCCAGCAGCCCCCGAGGGACTAGCGGGAGTTTCTACAATGAGCAGTTCTTC
>NA|TRBJ1-4|TRBD1|TRBV4-3
CASSQVPGQGNEKLFF
TGCGCCAGCAGCCAAGTCCCGGGACAGGGGAATGAAAAACTGTTTTTT
>NA|TRBJ2-7|NA|TRBV28
CASSLSHSYEQYF
TGTGCCAGCAGTTTGTCCCACTCCTACGAGCAGTACTTC
>NA|TRBJ1-5|TRBD1|TRBV4-1
CASSQESGTGGQPQHF
TGCGCCAGCAGCCAAGAAAGCGGGACAGGGGGTCAGCCCCAGCATTTT
>NA|TRBJ1-5|TRBD1|TRBV28
CASSLVGTGFSNQPQHF
TGTGCCAGCAGTTTGGTTGGGACAGGGTTTAGCAATCAGCCCCAGCATTTT
>NA|TRBJ2-1|NA|TRBV10-3
CAISDTSTTNEQFF
TGTGCCATCAGTGACACCTCCACCACAAATGAGCAGTTCTTC
>once|TRBJ2-1|TRBD2|TRBV27
CASREGLDYNEQFF
TGTGCCAGCAGAGAAGGACTAGATTACAATGAGCAGTTCTTC
>NA|TRBJ1-2|TRBD1|TRBV9
CASSFRDSNYGYTF
TGTGCCAGCAGCTTCCGGGACAGCAACTATGGCTACACCTTC
>NA|TRBJ2-2|NA|TRBV7-8
CASSLGTVRLTGELFF
TGTGCCAGCAGCTTAGGGACAGTGAGACTCACCGGGGAGCTGTTTTTT
>NA|TRBJ2-7|NA|TRBV27
CASSLRETHEQYF
TGTGCCAGCAGTTTACGGGAGACCCACGAGCAGTACTTC
>NA|TRBJ1-1|NA|TRBV14
CASSQVRRGNEAFF
TGTGCCAGCAGCCAAGTACGGAGGGGGAATGAAGCTTTCTTT
>NA|TRBJ2-3|TRBD2|TRBV9
CASSARLAGGWIPDTQYF
TGTGCCAGCAGCGCAAGACTAGCGGGGGGGTGGATCCCAGATACGCAGTATTTT
>NA|TRBJ1-1|TRBD1|TRBV4-1
CASSLGQGGNTEAFF
TGCGCCAGCAGCCTAGGACAGGGGGGGAACACTGAAGCTTTCTTT
>NA|TRBJ2-1|NA|TRBV7-3
CASSFRSGPLHEQFF
TGTGCCAGCAGCTTCCGTTCAGGGCCCCTCCATGAGCAGTTCTTC
>NA|TRBJ2-3|TRBD2|TRBV7-3
CASSLGLAGDTQYF
TGTGCCAGCAGCCTTGGACTAGCGGGTGATACGCAGTATTTT
>NA|TRBJ2-1|TRBD2|TRBV19
CASSAGTSSYNEQFF
TGTGCCAGTAGTGCCGGGACTAGCTCCTACAATGAGCAGTTCTTC
>NA|TRBJ2-1|NA|TRBV12-3/TRBV12-4
CASSPGFWEQFF
TGTGCCAGCAGTCCCGGCTTTTGGGAGCAGTTCTTC
>NA|TRBJ2-1|TRBD1|TRBV2
CASSAKWTGTEQFF
TGTGCCAGCAGCGCGAAATGGACAGGAACTGAGCAGTTCTTC
>NA|TRBJ2-7|NA|TRBV6-5
CASSRISYEQYF
TGTGCCAGCAGTAGGATCTCCTACGAGCAGTACTTC
>once|TRBJ1-4|TRBD1|TRBV30
CAWSFDRGNPVRFF
TGTGCCTGGAGTTTCGACAGGGGCAACCCGGTACGGTTTTTT
>NA|TRBJ1-1|NA|TRBV9
CASSVDQGTNTEAFF
TGTGCCAGCAGCGTAGATCAGGGAACGAACACTGAAGCTTTCTTT
>once|TRBJ1-3|TRBD1|TRBV7-6
CASSEEGTAVSGNTIYF
TGTGCCAGCAGCGAAGAGGGGACAGCAGTCTCTGGAAACACCATATATTTT
>NA|TRBJ2-2|NA|TRBV5-1
CASYPEQGGVLRTGELFF
TGCGCCAGCTATCCGGAACAGGGTGGCGTTCTCCGAACCGGGGAGCTGTTTTTT
>NA|TRBJ2-6|NA|TRBV6-2/TRBV6-3
CASSYSGGANVLTF
TGTGCCAGCAGTTACTCGGGGGGGGCCAACGTCCTGACTTTC
>once|TRBJ1-6|NA|TRBV9
CASSQNVAGNSPLHF
TGTGCCAGCTCCCAAAATGTGGCGGGTAATTCACCCCTCCACTTT
>few|TRBJ2-2|TRBD2|TRBV2
CASSLTSGRTGELFF
TGTGCCAGCAGTTTGACTAGCGGGAGGACCGGGGAGCTGTTTTTT
>NA|TRBJ1-2|TRBD1|TRBV7-8
CASSMNQGADYGYTF
TGTGCCAGCAGCATGAATCAGGGGGCGGACTATGGCTACACCTTC
>NA|TRBJ2-7|NA|TRBV11-2
CASSPPEWDDNYEQYF
TGTGCCAGCAGCCCCCCGGAGTGGGACGACAATTACGAGCAGTACTTC
>NA|TRBJ2-2|NA|TRBV5-6
CASSLITRVSNTGELFF
TGTGCCAGCAGCTTGATAACCCGGGTCAGCAACACCGGGGAGCTGTTTTTT
>NA|TRBJ2-3|NA|TRBV12-3/TRBV12-4
CASSYGDTQYF
TGTGCCAGCAGTTACGGTGATACGCAGTATTTT
>NA|TRBJ1-6|NA|TRBV30
CAWTLLERGNSPLHF
TGTGCCTGGACCCTGCTCGAGCGGGGTAATTCACCCCTCCACTTT
>once|TRBJ1-6|TRBD1|TRBV5-6
CASSLAWTGERGSPLHF
TGTGCCAGCAGCTTGGCCTGGACAGGGGAAAGAGGATCACCCCTCCACTTT
>NA|TRBJ2-1|NA|TRBV2
CASSVESGRPLNEQFF
TGTGCCAGCAGTGTGGAGAGTGGGAGGCCGCTGAATGAGCAGTTCTTC
>NA|TRBJ2-7|NA|TRBV25-1
CASSARRGTYEQYF
TGTGCCAGCAGTGCCCGAAGGGGAACCTACGAGCAGTACTTC
>NA|TRBJ2-7|NA|TRBV9
CASSVVGGEAYEQYF
TGTGCCAGCAGCGTAGTTGGTGGCGAGGCCTACGAGCAGTACTTC
>NA|TRBJ2-7|TRBD2|TRBV7-9
CASSPQAGVGEQYF
TGTGCCAGCAGCCCGCAAGCGGGGGTAGGCGAGCAGTACTTC
>NA|TRBJ1-2|TRBD1|TRBV13
CASSVQGRSNYGYTF
TGTGCCAGCAGCGTACAGGGGAGATCTAACTATGGCTACACCTTC
>NA|TRBJ2-1|TRBD2|TRBV5-1
CASSSAGGSYNEQFF
TGCGCCAGCAGCTCAGCGGGAGGTTCCTACAATGAGCAGTTCTTC
>NA|TRBJ1-3|NA|TRBV19
CASSIAVNSGNTIYF
TGTGCCAGTAGTATAGCGGTTAACTCTGGAAACACCATATATTTT